This TCR beta chain was sequenced during a study of spatial heterogeneity in lung cancer. Single TCR cDNA molecules each had their own unique molecular identifier. In TCRdb, the 5' RACE reads were re-called with MiXCR into one record per CDR3 protein. The sample consists of around 110,000 distinct CDR3 sequences, 12% of them appearing once. As for time point: blood at routine non-recurrence follow-up after resection. The sequenced material consisted of unsorted whole RNA from tumor, nontumor lung or frozen PBMC. The sequenced sample was PBMCs, obtained at follow-up. The TCR sequence derives from a male donor with early-stage non-small cell lung cancer.

The CDR3 DNA sequence: TGTGCCAGCAGTCCGTTAGCGGGGGGCTACGAGCAGTACTTC. Translation: CASSPLAGGYEQYF. The chain combines TRBV12-3 or TRBV12-4 with TRBJ2-7; 10 bases align to TRBD2. Trimming removed 5 bases from V and 3 bases from J; junction bases left unmatched: 4. The CDR3 has 14 residues.